This T cell receptor (beta chain) was documented in a study of blood T cell repertoires in COVID-19. About the study: The study drew acute and convalescent COVID-19 samples from the United States, Italy and Spain. Sources were T cells, B-cell-depleted T cells, or PBMCs; the material itself was cDNA or gDNA.

Original processing notes: By means of reference gene primer amplification, nucleated cell counts were estimated. Measured with immunoSEQ multiplex PCR; TCRdb has only the in-frame clones, and not every one. V and J calls and clone size are copied from that table; D and trimming were computed from the DNA. The data hold approximately 100,000 clones, with 92% observed a single time. Trimming removed 5 bases from V and 0 bases from J, with 7 bases in between. This CDR3 is built from 13 residues. CDR1 and CDR2 from the germline V gene are SGHTA and FQGNSA. The source is a man between 65 and 85 years old with acute or convalescent COVID-19. Sequencing was performed on peripheral blood. This chain links TRBV7-2 with TRBJ2-5, with D hard to call. As DNA, the CDR3 is TGTGCCAGCAGCCGACTTCACCAAGAGACCCAGTACTTC. Protein sequence: CASSRLHQETQYF.